This TCR beta chain was identified during a study of beta chain features in type 1 diabetes (dated by TCRdb to between 2018 and 2020). Context from the whole study: No differences in mean age, gender distribution, total cell number or subset yield were found between patients and healthy donors. Across all samples, some 110,000,000 sorted cells were examined, and cell number per subset correlated strongly with RNA yield. In the study, recently diagnosed type 1 diabetes patients and matched healthy donors were compared on the TCRB repertoires of their sorted circulating CD4+ T cell subsets. Regulatory and stem cell-like memory subsets were isolated from only 8 patients and 8 healthy donors, whereas naive and central memory subsets came from all 30 or so donors. General study outcomes and caveats: HLA sub-analyses involved small numbers of individuals, so any influence of HLA type on TCRB rearrangement remained unresolved. Shorter templates might be favored by PCR, yet because patient and control samples were amplified and corrected together, any such skew would affect both groups equally. Type 1 diabetes patients showed a moderate but significant shortening of TCRB CDR3 length in all four CD4+ subsets. The naive, central memory and regulatory TCRB repertoires appeared to resemble one another more closely among patients than among healthy donors. Patients with type 1 diabetes made fewer insertions and deleted more nucleotides at VDJ recombination sites, implying thymic rearrangement abnormalities. Because cDNA was sequenced instead of genomic DNA, highly expressing activated cells could be over-represented, though the groups showed no difference in activation or CD3 levels.

V lost 4 bases and J lost 6 bases, and the count of bases not matched to a germline gene is 8. CDR1 is given as SGHNT and CDR2 as YYREEE, both from the germline V gene (reference sequence). The CDR3 has 14 amino acids, counting the end cysteine and phenylalanine. The only DNA kept is the CDR3, 42 bases in frame from the first base. As concerns this clone: Its target antigen remains unknown. Per-nucleotide qualities are absent, and no much larger clonotype sits a single base away.

The High Capacity cDNA Reverse Transcription Kit was used to reverse transcribe all of the isolated RNA, meaning that expressed TCRB transcripts were what got sequenced. Deep immunoSEQ sequencing was applied to naive, central memory and regulatory T cell samples, giving an average of roughly 3.5 million total reads per sample. Sorted cells were lysed in RLT buffer and RNA was extracted with DNase-treated RNeasy Micro or Mini kits, depending on cell number. Each cell subset was processed on its own to prevent cross-contamination, while patient and healthy donor samples were processed together. Using the immunoSEQ multiplex PCR, TCRB sequences were amplified from cDNA into 87-bp fragments spanning the CDR3 region. Sequencing of the amplicons was performed on the Illumina HiSeq platform. The original pipeline was this. Synthetic template baselines were used to correct PCR bias computationally, reads within Hamming distance 2 were collapsed, and singletons that could not be merged were discarded. Reads were aligned against IMGT to assign V, D and J genes, CDR3 length and insertions or deletions at six rearrangement sites. Within each subset, clonotype counts were normalized to the number of sorted cells before true diversity and Gini coefficients were calculated with the tcR R package. The overlap coefficient, calculated on TCRB nucleotide sequences, was used to measure repertoire sharing. TCRdb's version of the immuneACCESS table is confined to in-frame rearrangements and falls short of the full clone set. An unresolved V gene accounts for under half of the shortfall where checked; the remainder is of unknown origin. The V and J calls and clone size come from that table; D and trimming were worked out from the DNA. The sample data list 250,000 to 400,000 clones, and 14% of these were observed just once. The ten largest clones add up to more than 6.5% of the sample.

Each donor gave one peripheral blood draw, averaging roughly 120 mL, which was collected into heparinised tubes. A BD FACSAria II and a panel including CD45RO, CCR7, CD25, CD127, CD95 and CD27 were used to sort naive, central memory, regulatory and stem cell-like memory CD4+ T cells. Purity was above 95% for every sorted population. PBMCs were separated immediately by Lymphoprep density gradient centrifugation and were stained directly, without being cultured. So that batch effects would be minimized, each experiment stained and sorted samples in pairs, pairing one healthy donor with one patient. This TCR was sampled from a man in his thirties or forties in good health. Sequencing was carried out using central memory CD4+ T cells from blood. The chain uses TRBV5-4 and TRBJ1-2; TRBD1 lines up with 8 middle nucleotides. CDR3 reads: CASSSGQGRDGYTF. The bases are TGTGCCAGCAGCAGCGGACAGGGCCGCGATGGCTACACCTTC.